One sample yielded the 2 T cell receptor beta chains listed below, sequenced in a study of T cells in tumors after PD-1 blockade. Using immunoSEQ multiplex PCR, the repertoire was profiled, and TCRdb retains in-frame clones only, with some absent. The sample carries about 59,000 clones, just under 80% recorded once. The sample in question was PBMCs, obtained before anti-PD-1 treatment. These receptors came from a human donor with basal cell carcinoma.

The chain carries TRBV29-1 and TRBJ1-5, with D unclear. Germline lookup yields CDR1 SQVTM and CDR2 ANQGSEA. Between the trimmed V and J ends, which lost 4 bases and 6 bases, there was a span of 10 bases. This CDR3 spans 12 amino acids. The chain's CDR3 is CSVGRHGQPQHF. The CDR3 nucleotides read TGCAGCGTTGGGAGGCACGGTCAGCCCCAGCATTTT.

Only a few counts were recorded for this clone. In DNA form, the CDR3 reads TGTGCCAGCAGCTTAAGACTAGCGGGGGGGAATGAGCAGTTCTTC. It translates to CASSLRLAGGNEQFF. The genes are TRBV7-3 and TRBJ2-1; 14 bases match TRBD2. Trimming cost V 1 base and J 7 bases; bases outside gene matches: 0. Germline CDR1 reads SGHTA; CDR2 reads FQGTGA. This CDR3 has 15 amino acids.